The TCR beta chain under discussion was sequenced for a study of blood T cell repertoires in COVID-19. Whole-study context: The analysed material was cDNA or gDNA that came from T cells, B-cell-depleted T cells, or PBMCs.

Repertoires were generated with immunoSEQ multiplex PCR, while TCRdb's copy carries only in-frame clones and drops some. The data contain about 270,000 clones, about 87% of them singletons. Trimming cost V 0 bases and J 2 bases; bases outside gene matches: 0. The CDR3 covers 14 residues. Germline CDR1 SGHRS, CDR2 YFSETQ. This clone was recorded a few times. Other nucleotide sequences in the sample specify the same CDR3. The chain joins TRBV5-1 to TRBJ2-5; 8 bases match TRBD1. This sequence was found in a woman in her fifties or sixties with acute or convalescent COVID-19. The sequencing input was peripheral blood. CDR3 sequence (DNA): TGCGCCAGCAGCTTGGGACAGGGGCAAGAGACCCAGTACTTC. Translating it yields CASSLGQGQETQYF.